This entry lists 30 T cell receptor beta chains sequenced from one sample in a study of blood T cell repertoires in COVID-19. Assay: immunoSEQ multiplex PCR; the TCRdb copy retains only in-frame clones and omits some. The top ten clones hold less than 6.5% of a sample with approximately 100,000 clones, about 88% of them seen once. The specimen was peripheral blood. Receptors originate from a human donor in a cohort sampled during active COVID-19.

The chain employs TRBV4-3 and TRBJ2-7, with D perhaps matching TRBD1 (7 bases). The CDR3 consists of 15 residues. Between the trimmed V and J ends, which lost 1 base and 0 bases, there was a span of 10 bases. CDR1 is LGHNA, CDR2 YSLEER, per germline. The CDR3 coding sequence is TGCGCCAGCAGCCAAGGACAGGGACTCTCCTACGAGCAGTACTTC. This encodes CASSQGQGLSYEQYF.

This clone occurred a few times. This chain joins TRBV11-2 and TRBJ1-3; D unresolved. The CDR3 consists of 15 residues. V was pared by 0 bases and J by 4 bases, with 10 bases between. The germline gives CDR1 SGHAT, CDR2 FQNNGV. The CDR3 DNA reads as TGTGCCAGCAGCTTAGAGGCGGAACCAGGAAACACCATATATTTT. Translating it yields CASSLEAEPGNTIYF.

The V gene is TRBV30, the J gene TRBJ1-5; D is perhaps TRBD1 (6 bases). This CDR3 has 14 residues. CDR1 GTSNPN and CDR2 SVGIG come from the germline V gene (reference sequence). Trimming left V 4 bases short and J 4 bases short, with 14 bases between. The CDR3 DNA is TGTGCCTGGACCCAGGGGAACAAAAATCAGCCCCAGCATTTT. It specifies CAWTQGNKNQPQHF.

The rearrangement uses TRBV2 and TRBJ2-2; D is undetermined. In germline, CDR1 is SNHLY, CDR2 FYNNEI. Trimming stripped 6 bases from V and 0 bases from J, with 14 bases between. The CDR3 loop spans 16 amino acids. CDR3 in amino acids: CASRDLAVANTGELFF. The CDR3 nucleotides read TGTGCCAGCAGGGATCTGGCGGTCGCGAACACCGGGGAGCTGTTTTTT.

V is TRBV2 and J is TRBJ2-2; D is ambiguous. V lost 4 bases, J lost 5 bases, and 11 bases lay in between. Germline V gene lookup returns CDR1 SNHLY and CDR2 FYNNEI. CDR3 size: 14 residues. The CDR3 spells CASSAFFVTGELFF. CDR3 nucleotide sequence: TGTGCCAGCAGTGCCTTCTTTGTGACCGGGGAGCTGTTTTTT.

The V call is TRBV5-1, the J call TRBJ1-3; 7 bases are a match to TRBD1. Unmatched junction bases numbered 2, after V lost 3 bases and J lost 2 bases. Germline CDR1 is SGHRS and CDR2 is YFSETQ. This CDR3 region has 14 residues. This chain's CDR3 is CASSYDRAGNTIYF. The CDR3 DNA reads as TGCGCCAGCAGCTACGACAGGGCTGGAAACACCATATATTTT.

This clone has just one count. J is TRBJ1-2 and V is TRBV19, with a weak D call TRBD1 (5 bases). Trimming shortened V by 1 base and J by 2 bases, and 11 bases separated the two germline ends. This CDR3 has 15 amino acids. Germline-derived CDR1 and CDR2 are LNHDA and SQIVND (reference sequence). The CDR3 sequence is CASSIVQGGNYGYTF. DNA for the CDR3: TGTGCCAGTAGTATAGTGCAGGGAGGCAACTATGGCTACACCTTC.

This chain joins TRBV2 and TRBJ2-1; 7 bases line up with TRBD2. CDR3 size: 15 residues. Unmatched junction bases numbered 3, after V lost 3 bases and J lost 1 base. Germline V gives CDR1 SNHLY, CDR2 FYNNEI. The CDR3 sequence: CASSEGRGSYNEQFF. The CDR3 region has the DNA TGTGCCAGCAGTGAGGGGCGGGGGTCCTACAATGAGCAGTTCTTC.

The chain couples TRBV28 to TRBJ2-7; unclear D gene. CDR1 is MDHEN and CDR2 is SYDVKM in the germline V gene. There are 13 residues in the CDR3. The ends were cut back, 7 bases at V and 1 base at J, with 11 bases in the middle. CDR3 protein: CASTSSRSYEQYF. DNA for the CDR3: TGTGCCAGCACATCCTCGCGTTCCTACGAGCAGTACTTC.

V and J are TRBV2 and TRBJ2-7; 7 bases line up with TRBD1. After removal of 7 bases from V and 2 bases from J, the junction contained 8 bases not matched to a gene. Germline values: CDR1 SNHLY, CDR2 FYNNEI. This CDR3 is built from 14 residues. The CDR3 loop reads CASNAWGQPYEQYF. CDR3 bases: TGTGCCAGCAACGCATGGGGACAGCCCTACGAGCAGTACTTC.

The chain links TRBV27 to TRBJ2-5; D remains ambiguous. Germline V gene data show CDR1 as MNHEY and CDR2 as SMNVEV (reference sequence). V was clipped by 5 bases and J by 5 bases, with 9 bases between them. This CDR3 contains 12 residues. CDR3 bases: TGTGCCAGCAGTAACCGCAGGGAGACCCAGTACTTC. As protein: CASSNRRETQYF.

The chain combines TRBV11-2 with TRBJ1-1; D perhaps matches TRBD1 (6 bases). The CDR3 spans 13 residues. V lost 5 bases to trimming and J lost 3 bases, with 10 bases between them. The germline V gene encodes CDR1 SGHAT and CDR2 FQNNGV. For the CDR3, the DNA is TGTGCCAGCAGCCAACACAGGGACACTGAAGCTTTCTTT. This encodes CASSQHRDTEAFF.

This clone has a single count. The rearrangement uses TRBV7-8 and TRBJ2-5, with a possible D match to TRBD2 (7 bases). The CDR3 extends over 13 amino acids. Germline V gene sequence: CDR1 SGHVS, CDR2 FQNEAQ. Trimming cost V 5 bases and J 5 bases, with 12 bases left between them. The CDR3 nucleotides read TGTGCCAGCAGCGGGGGGGCTTATGAGACCCAGTACTTC. Amino acid sequence: CASSGGAYETQYF. The full variable domain, with the rest looked up from reference TRBV7-8 and TRBJ2-5, is GAGVSQSPRYKVAKRGQDVALRCDPISGHVSLFWYQQALGQGPEFLTYFQNEAQLDKSGLPSDRFFAERPEGSVSTLKIQRTQQEDSAVYLCASSGGAYETQYFGPGTRLLVL.

V and J are TRBV28 and TRBJ2-7, with 9 bases fitting TRBD2. Trimming took 4 bases from V and 2 from J; bases not matched to a gene: 9. Germline V gives CDR1 MDHEN, CDR2 SYDVKM. The CDR3 extends over 16 amino acids. CDR3 amino acids: CASSSGRLAETYEQYF. The CDR3 DNA sequence: TGTGCCAGCAGTTCGGGCCGACTAGCGGAAACCTACGAGCAGTACTTC. The whole variable domain, filled in from reference TRBV28 and TRBJ2-7, reads DVKVTQSSRYLVKRTGEKVFLECVQDMDHENMFWYRQDPGLGLRLIYFSYDVKMKEKGDIPEGYSVSREKKERFSLILESASTNQTSMYLCASSSGRLAETYEQYFGPGTRLTVT.

The chain joins TRBV7-2 to TRBJ1-2; the match to TRBD1 covers 7 bases. The CDR3 extends over 12 amino acids. The germline CDR1 and CDR2 sequences are SGHTA and FQGNSA. V dropped 6 bases and J dropped 3; count of bases not matched to a gene: 1. As DNA, the CDR3 is TGTGCCAGCAGACAGGGGTACTATGGCTACACCTTC. Translating gives CASRQGYYGYTF.

The chain combines TRBV7-8 with TRBJ2-1; tentatively, D is TRBD2 (5 bases). Germline loops: CDR1 SGHVS, CDR2 FQNEAQ. The CDR3 has 15 amino acids. V lost 5 bases and J 2 bases, leaving 13 bases between the germline ends. Here the CDR3 DNA reads TGTGCCAGCAGCCCCCAGCGGTTAACCTACAATGAGCAGTTCTTC. Translating it yields CASSPQRLTYNEQFF.

The chain links TRBV7-2 to TRBJ2-5; D call uncertain. The CDR3 loop spans 16 amino acids. Deletions cut 5 bases from V and 3 bases from J, with 19 bases between. Looked up from germline, CDR1 is SGHTA and CDR2 is FQGNSA. This chain's CDR3 is CASSNRGLTHEETQYF. CDR3 bases: TGTGCCAGCAGCAACCGCGGTCTAACACACGAAGAGACCCAGTACTTC.

The CDR3 here is CASSLYYSANYGYTF. CDR3 sequence (DNA): TGTGCCAGCAGCTTATATTACTCCGCTAACTATGGCTACACCTTC. The V and J genes are TRBV7-2 and TRBJ1-2; no reliable D call. CDR3 length: 15 residues. Germline lookup yields CDR1 SGHTA and CDR2 FQGNSA. With 2 bases removed from V and 0 bases from J, the gap between germline ends came to 10 bases.

This chain links TRBV2 with TRBJ2-5; 11 nucleotides agree with TRBD1. V shed 3 bases and J 5 bases; nucleotides not matched to a gene: 5. CDR3 size: 15 residues. From germline, CDR1 is SNHLY and CDR2 FYNNEI. DNA of the CDR3: TGTGCCAGCAGTGAGGGACAGGGGGTATGGGAGACCCAGTACTTC. Residues: CASSEGQGVWETQYF.

The chain joins TRBV5-1 to TRBJ2-5; no clear D. The germline V gene encodes CDR1 SGHRS and CDR2 YFSETQ. This CDR3 spans 13 amino acids. Deletions cut 2 bases from V and 5 bases from J, with 10 bases between. CDR3 in amino acids: CASSFKSKETQYF. Here the CDR3 DNA reads TGCGCCAGCAGCTTCAAAAGCAAGGAGACCCAGTACTTC. Combining the CDR3 with reference TRBV5-1 and TRBJ2-5 gives the whole variable domain KAGVTQTPRYLIKTRGQQVTLSCSPISGHRSVSWYQQTPGQGLQFLFEYFSETQRNKGNFPGRFSGRQFSNSRSEMNVSTLELGDSALYLCASSFKSKETQYFGPGTRLLVL.

CDR3 loop: CSVSGSGNQPQHF. Written as DNA, the CDR3 is TGCAGCGTTTCAGGCAGTGGCAATCAGCCCCAGCATTTT. The J gene is TRBJ1-5, the V gene TRBV29-1; unclear D gene. CDR1 and CDR2 from the germline V gene are SQVTM and ANQGSEA. The CDR3 is made up of 13 amino acids. V lost 5 bases, J lost 2 bases, and 10 bases lay in between.

The rearrangement joins TRBV28 to TRBJ2-1; possible D gene TRBD2, 6 bases. This CDR3 is 15 amino acids long. Germline V CDR1 and CDR2: MDHEN, SYDVKM. The V end lost 4 bases, the J end lost 7 bases, and 17 bases lay between the germline ends. The CDR3: CASSSPGLPQNEQFF. In DNA, the CDR3 is TGTGCCAGCAGTTCCCCGGGACTCCCCCAAAATGAGCAGTTCTTC. Based on the CDR3 plus reference TRBV28 and TRBJ2-1, the full variable domain is DVKVTQSSRYLVKRTGEKVFLECVQDMDHENMFWYRQDPGLGLRLIYFSYDVKMKEKGDIPEGYSVSREKKERFSLILESASTNQTSMYLCASSSPGLPQNEQFFGPGTRLTVL.

The V and J genes are TRBV5-5 and TRBJ2-1; 7 nucleotides agree with TRBD2. This CDR3 has 15 amino acids. Looked up from germline, CDR1 is SGHKS and CDR2 is YYEKEE (reference sequence). J lost 12 bases, V lost 4 bases, and 16 bases had no gene match. The CDR3 sequence is CASSIGLVGSLGQFF. CDR3 DNA sequence: TGTGCCAGCAGCATAGGACTAGTCGGCAGTCTGGGGCAGTTCTTC.

V and J are TRBV29-1 and TRBJ2-2, with 8 bases that match TRBD2. There are 14 residues in the CDR3. The J segment lost 2 bases and the V segment lost 6 bases, leaving 5 bases of the junction unmatched. Germline CDR1 is SQVTM and CDR2 is ANQGSEA. The CDR3 DNA reads TGCAGCGTGCACCGGGGGGGAAACACCGGGGAGCTGTTTTTT. Amino acids: CSVHRGGNTGELFF.

This chain links TRBV2 with TRBJ2-4; 11 bases are a match to TRBD2. CDR3 length: 14 amino acids. After removal of 7 bases from V and 1 base from J, the junction contained 0 bases not matched to a gene. CDR1 and CDR2 (germline): SNHLY, FYNNEI. The CDR3 region is CASIAGGAKNIQYF. CDR3 nucleotide sequence: TGTGCCAGCATAGCGGGAGGGGCCAAAAACATTCAGTACTTC.

The chain uses TRBV6-6 and TRBJ2-5, with 11 nucleotides matching TRBD2. The ends lost 6 bases at V and 5 bases at J; junction bases unmatched: 14. This CDR3 spans 17 amino acids. Germline values: CDR1 MNHNY, CDR2 SVGAGI (reference sequence). In nucleotides, the CDR3 is TGTGCCAGCAGCCGACTAGCGGGGATGGTACTGCAGGAGACCCAGTACTTC. Protein: CASSRLAGMVLQETQYF.

The chain is built from TRBV7-6 and TRBJ2-5, with D perhaps matching TRBD1 (6 bases). Between the trimmed V and J ends, which lost 5 bases and 5 bases, there was a span of 21 bases. In germline, CDR1 is SGHVS, CDR2 FNYEAQ. This CDR3 contains 16 residues. CDR3 residues: CASSPSRDKSYETQYF. The CDR3 DNA is TGTGCCAGCAGCCCATCCCGGGACAAATCTTACGAGACCCAGTACTTC. The full variable domain, its missing parts supplied by reference TRBV7-6 and TRBJ2-5, is GAGVSQSPRYKVTKRGQDVALRCDPISGHVSLYWYRQALGQGPEFLTYFNYEAQQDKSGLPNDRFSAERPEGSISTLTIQRTEQRDSAMYRCASSPSRDKSYETQYFGPGTRLLVL.

J is TRBJ1-2 and V is TRBV7-8; perhaps TRBD1 as D (5 bases). This CDR3 is 13 amino acids long. CDR1 and CDR2 from the germline V gene are SGHVS and FQNEAQ. V was pared by 5 bases and J by 6 bases, with 13 bases between. The CDR3 DNA reads as TGTGCCAGCAGCACGACCTGGGGGGATGGCTACACCTTC. This translates into CASSTTWGDGYTF.

The chain employs TRBV5-1 and TRBJ1-2; D not certain. V was trimmed by 3 bases and J by 8 bases, leaving 11 bases between them. This CDR3 comprises 12 residues. Germline CDR1 reads SGHRS; CDR2 reads YFSETQ. CDR3 coding DNA: TGCGCCAGCAGCTGGGAGGGTGGCGGCTACACCTTC. Its translation is CASSWEGGGYTF.

The rearrangement links TRBV28 to TRBJ2-7, with 9 bases that match TRBD1. The CDR3 has 15 amino acids. Looked up from germline, CDR1 is MDHEN and CDR2 is SYDVKM. The V and J ends lost 5 bases and 6 bases, in that order; junction bases with no gene match: 11. The DNA of the CDR3 is TGTGCCAGCAGTCCGTCGGGACAGGGCTCCACCGAGCAGTACTTC. Residues: CASSPSGQGSTEQYF.